These T cell receptor beta chains were read from a single sample in a study of blood T cell repertoires in COVID-19. Repertoires were generated with immunoSEQ multiplex PCR, while TCRdb's copy carries only in-frame clones and drops some. In the table there are 75,000 to 95,000 clones, approximately 88% of which are singletons. Sequencing was carried out using peripheral blood. Receptor source: a woman aged 60 to 75 with COVID-19, enrolled during active disease. The CDR3 runs from the conserved cysteine through the conserved F or W. The D gene is left open where the match is weak. Only part of the rows carry a size: once, few, many, or a class if the clone is expanded.

clone size | D gene | J gene | V gene | CDR3 DNA | CDR3 protein
once | TRBD1 | TRBJ2-7 | TRBV6-2/TRBV6-3 | TGTGCCAGCAGTCCCGAAGGACAGGGGGCCGCCTACGAGCAGTACTTC | CASSPEGQGAAYEQYF
- | TRBD1 | TRBJ1-2 | TRBV6-5 | TGTGCCAGCAGCTGGGACAGGACAGTCCCTGGCTACACCTTC | CASSWDRTVPGYTF
few | TRBD1 | TRBJ1-5 | TRBV4-3 | TGCGCCAGCAGCCAAGACAGGGGGACCAATCAGCCCCAGCATTTT | CASSQDRGTNQPQHF
- | TRBD2 | TRBJ2-4 | TRBV4-2 | TGTGCCAGCAGCCAAGAGTTCGGGGGGGCCCTAAACATTCAGTACTTC | CASSQEFGGALNIQYF
- | TRBD1 | TRBJ2-1 | TRBV5-5 | TGTGCCAGCAGCTGGGACAGGGCATGGGCTGAGCAGTTCTTC | CASSWDRAWAEQFF
few | - | TRBJ1-6 | TRBV18 | TGTGCCAGCTCAAAGACCGGGATCGGGGATTCACCCCTCCACTTT | CASSKTGIGDSPLHF
- | TRBD1 | TRBJ1-5 | TRBV4-2 | TGTGCCAGCAGCCAAGAGGGACAGGTGCAGCCCCAGCATTTT | CASSQEGQVQPQHF
- | TRBD1 | TRBJ1-6 | TRBV7-9 | TGTGCCAGCAGTACGACAGGGAATAATTCACCCCTCCACTTT | CASSTTGNNSPLHF
- | - | TRBJ1-4 | TRBV5-1 | TGCGCCAGCAGCTTGGAAGGCGGCGCAACTAATGAAAAACTGTTTTTT | CASSLEGGATNEKLFF
- | - | TRBJ1-3 | TRBV4-2 | TGTGCCAGCAGCCAGGAAGCTACGGCAGGTGGAAACACCATATATTTT | CASSQEATAGGNTIYF
- | TRBD1 | TRBJ1-6 | TRBV2 | TGTGCCACCCCCCTAGGACAGGGGGCAGGTTCACCCCTCCACTTT | CATPLGQGAGSPLHF
once | - | TRBJ1-2 | TRBV10-3 | TGTGCCATCAGTAATCAGGAGGGGTATGGCTACACCTTC | CAISNQEGYGYTF
- | - | TRBJ2-1 | TRBV12-3/TRBV12-4 | TGTGCCAGCAGTTTGGATGGAGTAAATGAGCAGTTCTTC | CASSLDGVNEQFF
- | - | TRBJ1-1 | TRBV9 | TGTGCCAGCAGAGACCTACGAGGTTTTGGGAACACTGAAGCTTTCTTT | CASRDLRGFGNTEAFF
- | - | TRBJ1-4 | TRBV2 | TGTGCCAGCAGCCCCAACCGAGGGGGTTCAAATGAAAAACTGTTTTTT | CASSPNRGGSNEKLFF
- | - | TRBJ2-7 | TRBV7-8 | TGTGCCAGCAGCTTAGCCGGGAGTCTCGAGCAGTACTTC | CASSLAGSLEQYF
once | TRBD1 | TRBJ1-5 | TRBV28 | TGTGCCAGCACTGGACAGGGATATCAGCCCCAGCATTTT | CASTGQGYQPQHF
- | - | TRBJ1-3 | TRBV4-1 | TGCGCCAGCAGCCAAGAGGAGCGCAGACGAAACACCATATATTTT | CASSQEERRRNTIYF
once | - | TRBJ2-1 | TRBV2 | TGTGCCAGCAGTGAAGCGGGGGGGCACAAGGACAATGAGCAGTTCTTC | CASSEAGGHKDNEQFF
- | - | TRBJ1-2 | TRBV5-4 | TGTGCCAGCAGCCTTTCACAGCAGCTTGGGGGGAATGGCTACACCTTC | CASSLSQQLGGNGYTF
- | TRBD1 | TRBJ1-2 | TRBV27 | TGTGCCAGCAGTGAACAGGGGTACTATGGCTACACCTTC | CASSEQGYYGYTF
- | - | TRBJ2-3 | TRBV2 | TGTGCCAGCCGACAGGCTAGTAGCACAGATACGCAGTATTTT | CASRQASSTDTQYF
- | - | TRBJ1-4 | TRBV7-2 | TGTGCCAGCAGGGACAAGCCCGGGGAAAAACTGTTTTTT | CASRDKPGEKLFF
- | - | TRBJ2-2 | TRBV25-1 | TGTGCCAGCAGGCTACAGGGAGCCGGGGAGCTGTTTTTT | CASRLQGAGELFF
- | TRBD1 | TRBJ1-3 | TRBV30 | TGTGCCTGGGACGGGGCCGGGACAGGGGGTTTCTTAAACACCATATATTTT | CAWDGAGTGGFLNTIYF
- | TRBD1 | TRBJ2-5 | TRBV5-1 | TGCGCCAGCAGCTTGTTCTACCGGGACAGGCAAGAGACCCAGTACTTC | CASSLFYRDRQETQYF
- | - | TRBJ2-7 | TRBV1 | TGCACCAGCAGCCCCCGGACTATTCGCTACTACGAGCAGTACTTC | CTSSPRTIRYYEQYF
- | - | TRBJ1-3 | TRBV5-1 | TGCGCCAGCAGCTTGGTGACGGGAACCGTCTCTGGAAACACCATATATTTT | CASSLVTGTVSGNTIYF
- | - | TRBJ1-4 | TRBV7-2 | TGTGCCAGCAGCTTTAGAAACCCCGGAAAACTGTTTTTT | CASSFRNPGKLFF
few | - | TRBJ1-5 | TRBV4-2 | TGTGCCAGCAGCCCTGGACAGAAGAATCAGCCCCAGCATTTT | CASSPGQKNQPQHF
- | - | TRBJ2-7 | TRBV9 | TGTGCCAGCAGCGTAGCGGGGGATAACTCCTACGAGCAGTACTTC | CASSVAGDNSYEQYF
- | - | TRBJ1-1 | TRBV7-2 | TGTGCCAGCAGCCCCGCTTCGGGTTTT | CASSPASGF
- | - | TRBJ1-2 | TRBV29-1 | TGCAGCGTTCTAACCACAGGGCGCTATGGCTACACCTTC | CSVLTTGRYGYTF
- | TRBD1 | TRBJ2-7 | TRBV11-2 | TGTGCCAGCAGCTTATGGACAGGGGTCTACGAGCAGTACTTC | CASSLWTGVYEQYF
- | - | TRBJ1-6 | TRBV27 | TGTGCCAGCAGTTTGCTCGGCGCGGGTGGTCATTCACCCCTCCACTTT | CASSLLGAGGHSPLHF
- | TRBD1 | TRBJ2-5 | TRBV9 | TGTGCCAGCAGTAGAAGGGACAGATTACAAGAGACCCAGTACTTC | CASSRRDRLQETQYF
- | TRBD1 | TRBJ1-2 | TRBV4-3 | TGCGCCAGCAGCCAAGGGGACAGGGTTGATGGCTACACCTTC | CASSQGDRVDGYTF
- | - | TRBJ2-7 | TRBV19 | TGTGCCAGTAGTATACGCCCCCAGACTGAGCAGTACTTC | CASSIRPQTEQYF
few | - | TRBJ2-7 | TRBV14 | TGTGCCAGCAGCCGGCAGCGGGCTGGCGACGAGCAGTACTTC | CASSRQRAGDEQYF
- | - | TRBJ1-3 | TRBV18 | TGTGCCAGCTCACCACCGGCAGGAAACACCATATATTTT | CASSPPAGNTIYF
once | - | TRBJ2-7 | TRBV7-8 | TGTGCCAGCAGCCTCCTTAACGAGCAGTACTTC | CASSLLNEQYF
- | - | TRBJ1-2 | TRBV7-9 | TGTGCCAGCAGCTCGTCAGGGTGGCTAAAAGATGGCTACACCTTC | CASSSSGWLKDGYTF
- | TRBD1 | TRBJ1-2 | TRBV7-2 | TGTGCCAGCAGCCGGGACAGGGACTATGGCTACACCTTC | CASSRDRDYGYTF
- | - | TRBJ1-1 | TRBV18 | TGTGCCAGCTCACCTGAGGGCAGGTATGCTTTCTTT | CASSPEGRYAFF
- | - | TRBJ2-3 | TRBV9 | TGTGCCAGCAGCGCGACCGGAGCAACAGATACGCAGTATTTT | CASSATGATDTQYF
few | - | TRBJ1-2 | TRBV6-5 | TGTGCCAGCAGTTACTCGGGGGGTGGCTACACCTTC | CASSYSGGGYTF
- | - | TRBJ2-2 | TRBV10-3 | TGTGCCATCACTCGACAGACGAACACCGGGGAGCTGTTTTTT | CAITRQTNTGELFF
once | - | TRBJ2-2 | TRBV5-1 | TGCGCCAGCAGGGTACAGGAGAACACCGGGGAGCTGTTTTTT | CASRVQENTGELFF
- | TRBD1 | TRBJ2-7 | TRBV7-2 | TGTGCCAGCAGCTCCAACAGGGGGCGCAGCCACGAGCAGTACTTC | CASSSNRGRSHEQYF
- | TRBD1 | TRBJ1-1 | TRBV7-8 | TGTGCCAGCAGCTTAATGGACAGGGAGGACACTGAAGCTTTCTTT | CASSLMDREDTEAFF
few | - | TRBJ1-2 | TRBV11-2 | TGTGCCAGCAGCGCCCCGGGGGGAGGAGCGAGCGGCTACACCTTC | CASSAPGGGASGYTF
- | TRBD1 | TRBJ1-1 | TRBV2 | TGTGCCACCCGTAACAGGGGAATGAACACTGAAGCTTTCTTT | CATRNRGMNTEAFF
- | - | TRBJ1-3 | TRBV18 | TGTGCCAGCTCACCACCGGCCAGGTTATCTGGAAACACCATATATTTT | CASSPPARLSGNTIYF
few | TRBD1 | TRBJ2-1 | TRBV19 | TGTGCCAGTAGTCAACAGGGGGCCGGCAATGAGCAGTTCTTC | CASSQQGAGNEQFF
- | - | TRBJ1-2 | TRBV4-1 | TGCGCCAGCAGCCAAGGTGCAGGGTGGGACTATGGCTACACCTTC | CASSQGAGWDYGYTF
- | - | TRBJ2-3 | TRBV27 | TGTGCCAGCAGTAACCTACTGACAGATACGCAGTATTTT | CASSNLLTDTQYF
once | TRBD1 | TRBJ1-3 | TRBV10-1 | TGCGCCAGCAGTCCGGCGACAGGGTCCTCTGGAAACACCATATATTTT | CASSPATGSSGNTIYF
- | - | TRBJ1-3 | TRBV9 | TGTGCCAGCAGCGTAGCTTCAGGGGCGGACACCATATATTTT | CASSVASGADTIYF